Below, one TCR beta chain is given with its context. Its antigen is undetermined. Amplification of TCR beta CDR3 regions was performed using RNA transcripts as template. First-round RT-PCR with HTBI primers amplified the TCR CDR3 region. Via MiXCR, TCRdb re-called the multiplex PCR reads, giving one row per CDR3 protein. The sample contains about 360,000 distinct CDR3 sequences, less than 15% of which appear only once. The data were obtained in a study of T cells in Graves' hyperthyroidism and ophthalmopathy. General study results and limits: In blood, most of the thyroid clonotypes expanded above 0.001 were also present. Ophthalmopathy and stable hyperthyroidism were told apart by a 13 V-J model.

The length of the CDR3 is 14 residues. Germline CDR1 reads SNHLY; CDR2 reads FYNNEI. V was pared by 6 bases and J by 5 bases, with 15 bases between. Hyperthyroidism of Graves' type that showed no ophthalmopathy progression within 18 months was stable. The chain employs TRBV2 and TRBJ2-3; D remains ambiguous. This clonotype was obtained from a woman aged 18-29 years with Graves' hyperthyroidism. The material sequenced was blood. The CDR3 spells CASSFLKGQDTQYF. The CDR3 DNA is TGTGCCAGCAGCTTCCTTAAAGGGCAAGATACGCAGTATTTT. Drawing the rest from reference TRBV2 and TRBJ2-3, the complete variable domain is EPEVTQTPSHQVTQMGQEVILRCVPISNHLYFYWYRQILGQKVEFLVSFYNNEISEKSEIFDDQFSVERPDGSNFTLKIRSTKLEDSAMYFCASSFLKGQDTQYFGPGTRLTVL.